This T cell receptor (beta chain) was recovered during a study of early T cells in non-severe SARS-CoV-2 infection. TCRdb re-called the 5' RACE reads through MiXCR, storing one row per CDR3 protein. The sample lists roughly 99,000 distinct CDR3 sequences; approximately 10% were seen once. This CDR3 contains 13 residues. The germline gives CDR1 ENHRY, CDR2 SYGVKD. The germline V and J ends were trimmed by 11 bases and 5 bases, with 18 bases remaining between them. This clonotype was counted many times. This rearrangement joins TRBV10-3 to TRBJ2-5, with D hard to call. The specimen was whole blood. The source is an adult who was a healthcare worker with PCR-confirmed SARS-CoV-2 infection or an uninfected control (not recorded which). The CDR3 spells CAAFDPNGETQYF. The CDR3 nucleotides are TGTGCCGCCTTCGATCCAAATGGGGAGACCCAGTACTTC.